This T cell receptor beta chain derives from a study of T cells after yellow fever vaccination (dated by TCRdb to the late 2010s). Notes on the research overall: Libraries from fractions with low cell numbers were prepared with the SMART-Seq v4 Ultra Low Input RNA kit. To track T-cell clones before and after primary and booster YFV17D yellow fever vaccination, bulk TCR alpha and beta repertoires were sequenced longitudinally. Two healthy male donors, one aged 18 to 30 and one aged 30 to 40 years, made up the cohort. Blood samples were taken at several timepoints before and after primary and secondary immunization, and bulk PBMC replicates and cell subsets were isolated.

V is pared back by 2 bases and J by 6 bases, with 12 bases lying between the germline termini. The CDR3 goes from the cysteine to the phenylalanine over 14 residues. The entry retains the CDR3 DNA only, 42 bases that are in frame from base 1. As encoded in the germline V gene, CDR1 is KGHDR while CDR2 is SFDVKD. The treatment or condition label on this specimen signifies: live attenuated yellow fever vaccine strain. A standard Ficoll-Paque protocol was used to isolate PBMCs from peripheral blood. Epitope-specific CD8 T cells were sorted with a dextramer loaded with the yellow fever NS4B epitope peptide, and anti-CD3 and anti-CD8 staining was applied. RNA was extracted with TriZol from bulk PBMCs, CD4 and CD8 fractions, and dextramer-positive and dextramer-negative fractions. This clonotype occurred many times. Base qualities are not at hand, and no much larger clone is one base apart. TCR cDNA was synthesized by 5'RACE template switching, through which a universal primer site and unique molecular identifiers were introduced. Priming of cDNA synthesis was performed from both the TCR alpha and TCR beta constant segments. Library amplification involved two PCR steps, and the second step added sample barcodes and sequencing adapters. Sequencing of libraries was performed on Illumina HiSeq 2500 (2x100 bp) or NovaSeq (2x150 bp). Processing in the source paper ran as follows. Demultiplexing of reads and collapsing into UMI consensus sequences were performed with MIGEC, and V(D)J alignment was carried out with MiXCR. Vaccine-responding clonotypes were identified with edgeR using replicate PBMC samples, with FDR below 0.01 and a log2 fold change above 5 up to day 15 being required. Each bulk clonotype was labeled CD4 or CD8 based on which sequenced repertoire, CD4 or CD8, contained the clonotype at higher abundance. A clonotype counted as NS4B-specific if enriched at least 10-fold in dextramer-positive versus dextramer-negative fractions, with CD4-biased clonotypes left out. In TCRdb, the public reads were trimmed at Q25 with fastp and aligned with MiXCR, with productive beta chains retained. Duplicate CDR3 protein sequences are folded into a single record with the most common DNA and genes. TCRdb's processing, not the study's, gives the V and J calls here. This sample comprises 55,000 or so distinct CDR3 sequences, about 6.6% of them detected only once. Of the sample, 24% is held by the ten largest clones.

Here is what the overall study found, with its caveats: Because only a couple of donors were included in the study, the extent to which the findings can be generalized is limited. Because abundant contaminating clonotypes from the bulk population could be contained in FACS-sorted repertoires, computational filtering was required. Compared with the primary T-cell response, the secondary T-cell response was weaker but faster, peaking on day 5 rather than day 15. After the booster, most clones that had expanded after primary vaccination were detected again (approximately 95% of CD4 and around 88% of CD8), suggesting broad maintenance of memory. A small share of clonotypes was detected in both CD4 and CD8 compartments, with the overlap likely arising from convergent recombination.

The sequence joins TRBV24-1 to TRBJ1-2; no D gene call is confident. Material: CD8+ T cells not binding an NS4B(214-222) dextramer, sorted from PBMCs, obtained 35 to 50 days after the first yellow fever vaccination. The sample's cell subset or site label, decoded: NS4B epitope dextramer-negative CD8 T cells. The TCR was taken from a young man who received the YFV17D yellow fever vaccine. The CDR3 protein sequence reads: CATSDSGDVNGYTF. In nucleotides, the sequence is TGTGCCACCAGTGATTCAGGAGACGTAAATGGCTACACCTTC.